The sequence of this T cell receptor (beta chain) was determined in a study of CXCR4 blockade with PD-1 therapy in pancreatic cancer. Study-level points and caveats: Tumor clonality averaged roughly 0.15 versus 0.05 in healthy blood, not predicting survival. More frequent amino acid clones had more nucleotide rearrangements, suggesting convergent selection.

This CDR3 region has 13 residues. The J segment lost 6 bases and the V segment lost 3 bases, leaving 4 bases of the junction unmatched. CDR1 is KGHSH and CDR2 is LQKENI in the germline V gene. The method was immunoSEQ multiplex PCR; TCRdb's version includes in-frame clones alone and lacks a portion of them. The sample consists of about 8,100 clones, around 50% of them appearing once. As concerns this clone: Its antigen is still unknown.

This TCR derives from a human donor with pancreatic ductal adenocarcinoma. The genes are TRBV18 and TRBJ2-7; 8 bases are shared with TRBD2. The specimen was tumor tissue. This chain's CDR3 is CASSPSREVEQYF. CDR3 sequence (DNA): TGTGCCAGCTCACCTTCGCGGGAGGTCGAGCAGTACTTC.